This T cell receptor (beta chain) was retrieved from a study of blood T cell repertoires in COVID-19 (dated by TCRdb to 2019 to 2021). General notes on the study: Samples from collaborators originated in the United States, Italy and Spain and spanned both the acute and convalescent phases of COVID-19. The prospective study material was composed of cDNA or gDNA derived from T cells, B-cell-depleted T cells, or PBMCs. Subjects who had been exposed to COVID-19, were actively infected with it, or had recovered from it provided the deeply sampled blood TCRbeta repertoires that made up the dataset. The repertoires were made available in a free public database intended to serve as a resource for research on the immune response to SARS-CoV-2. The samples were drawn from two sources: the first 160 participants of the ongoing ImmuneRACE study, and over 1,000 subjects contributed by 6 global collaborators. Nearly every sample came with metadata listing a de-identified subject ID, COVID-19 status, age in years and sex. Where HLA class I and class II types were available, the types were taken from metadata supplied by the sample provider, not from assay-based typing.

On the study overall, not on this receptor specifically: The quantity of clinical and demographic metadata differed by source and by participant and was supplied without curation.

The immunoSEQ Assay, a bias-controlled multiplex PCR, was used to amplify TCRbeta CDR3 regions from genomic DNA. Turning to the authors' computational methods: The number of nucleated cells in each sample was estimated by amplification of reference gene primers within the assay. To quantify the absolute abundance of each unique TCRbeta CDR3 rearrangement, sequence reads were collapsed and filtered. For each sample, productive Simpson clonality was calculated as the square root of Simpson's diversity index over productive rearrangements. TCRdb's version of the immuneACCESS table is confined to in-frame rearrangements and falls short of the full clone set. An unresolved V gene accounts for under half of the shortfall where checked; the remainder is of unknown origin. V and J calls plus clone size are reproduced from that table; the DNA served to infer D and trimming. The sample has roughly 150,000 clones on record, 70% to 90% of them singletons. Approximately 5.4% of the sample belongs to the ten largest clones.

As to this clone: Its antigen is not yet known. No much larger clonotype is one base removed from it; base qualities were not supplied.

In Seattle, one collaborating source enrolled patients while the infection was active and tracked those patients longitudinally over the course of disease. Collaborating institutions collected whole blood in K2EDTA tubes following their own protocols. For TCRbeta analysis, collaborators shipped samples as frozen whole blood, isolated PBMCs, or DNA extracted from either of those sample types. Source material: peripheral blood. The receptor comes from a woman between 50 and 59 years old with COVID-19, enrolled during active disease.

The CDR3: CASSLDAGGNEQYF. The nucleotide sequence reads as follows: TGTGCCAGCAGCTTAGACGCGGGGGGGAACGAGCAGTACTTC. In this chain, TRBV7-3 is recombined with TRBJ2-7; 9 bases in the junction line up with TRBD2. V has 2 bases trimmed and J has 5 bases trimmed; junction bases matching no gene number 4. Looking up the germline V gene yields CDR1 SGHTA and CDR2 FQGTGA. The CDR3 spans 14 residues, from the cysteine through the phenylalanine. Only the CDR3 DNA is retained, 42 bases long and in frame from the first base.